The rows below give T cell receptor beta chains drawn from one sample of a study of blood T cell repertoires in COVID-19. Some clones are missing from TCRdb's copy, which holds only in-frame ones; the method was immunoSEQ multiplex PCR. The sample has tens of thousands of clones; over 75% are singletons. The specimen was peripheral blood. These receptors all come from a middle-aged man with active COVID-19. Both conserved end residues are part of each CDR3. The order of the fields is V gene, J gene, D gene, clone size, CDR3 protein, CDR3 DNA. D genes are given only for firm matches. Only some rows state a clone size, as once, few, many or a class for expanded clones.

TRBV28	TRBJ2-3	TRBD2	-	CASTGLADRTDTQYF	TGTGCCAGCACGGGACTAGCAGACCGCACAGATACGCAGTATTTT
TRBV5-5	TRBJ1-2	-	few	CASSLDQYYGYTF	TGTGCCAGCAGCTTGGACCAGTACTATGGCTACACCTTC
TRBV19	TRBJ2-6	-	-	CASSIRDSGANVLTF	TGTGCCAGTAGTATCCGGGACTCTGGGGCCAACGTCCTGACTTTC
TRBV7-9	TRBJ2-7	TRBD2	few	CASSLAGTSGGLSYEQYF	TGTGCCAGCAGCTTAGCGGGGACTAGCGGGGGCCTTTCCTACGAGCAGTACTTC
TRBV25-1	TRBJ1-1	TRBD1	-	CASRLQGDTEAFF	TGTGCCAGCAGATTACAGGGGGACACTGAAGCTTTCTTT
TRBV7-8	TRBJ2-5	TRBD1	-	CASSRWTGQGETQYF	TGTGCCAGCAGCCGCTGGACAGGTCAGGGAGAGACCCAGTACTTC
TRBV4-1	TRBJ2-1	-	-	CASSQRESSYNEQFF	TGCGCCAGCAGCCAAAGGGAGAGCTCCTACAATGAGCAGTTCTTC
TRBV30	TRBJ1-6	-	-	CAWSLISSYNSPLHF	TGTGCCTGGAGTCTTATTAGCTCCTATAATTCACCCCTCCACTTT
TRBV5-4	TRBJ2-1	-	-	CATPNLQGLGNEQFF	TGTGCCACTCCGAACCTACAGGGTCTCGGCAATGAGCAGTTCTTC
TRBV4-1	TRBJ1-1	-	-	CASSQDSPIMNTEAFF	TGCGCCAGCAGCCAAGATAGTCCGATAATGAACACTGAAGCTTTCTTT
TRBV5-1	TRBJ1-4	TRBD1	-	CASSTGTGLLDEKLFF	TGCGCCAGTAGTACCGGGACAGGGCTCCTGGATGAAAAACTGTTTTTT
TRBV14	TRBJ2-5	TRBD2	-	CASSQGDLGEGETQYF	TGTGCCAGCAGCCAAGGAGACCTAGGGGAGGGGGAGACCCAGTACTTC
TRBV19	TRBJ1-2	TRBD1	-	CASSDRDGGDGYTF	TGTGCCAGTAGTGACAGGGATGGAGGGGACGGCTACACCTTC
TRBV4-3	TRBJ2-2	-	-	CASSPRSANTGELFF	TGCGCCAGCAGCCCCCGTTCCGCGAACACCGGGGAGCTGTTTTTT
TRBV18	TRBJ1-3	-	-	CASPGEGVPGNTIYF	TGTGCCAGCCCCGGAGAGGGGGTCCCTGGAAACACCATATATTTT
TRBV7-8	TRBJ1-1	-	-	CASSIRQVPNTEAFF	TGTGCCAGCAGCATCCGACAGGTCCCGAACACTGAAGCTTTCTTT
TRBV5-4	TRBJ2-3	-	-	CASRQLAKGGDTQYF	TGTGCCAGCAGGCAACTAGCGAAGGGGGGAGATACGCAGTATTTT
TRBV6-2/TRBV6-3	TRBJ2-5	TRBD2	-	CASSYRTSGETQYF	TGTGCCAGCAGTTACCGGACTAGCGGAGAGACCCAGTACTTC
TRBV6-5	TRBJ2-7	-	-	CASSSPGRTYEQYF	TGTGCCAGCAGTAGTCCAGGTCGAACCTACGAGCAGTACTTC
TRBV28	TRBJ2-2	TRBD2	once	CATRALAGGPRTGELFF	TGTGCCACGAGGGCGCTAGCGGGAGGGCCCCGCACCGGGGAGCTGTTTTTT
TRBV20-1	TRBJ1-6	-	-	CSASKRDSYNSPLHF	TGCAGTGCTAGTAAACGGGATTCCTATAATTCACCCCTCCACTTT